The 3 T cell receptor beta chains given below trace back to one sample, sequenced in a study of molecular identifiers for immune sequencing clone quantification (dated by TCRdb to 2016 to 2018). Receptor libraries were prepared by PCR. For sequencing, an Illumina HiSeq 4000 was employed. TCRdb ran its own pipeline on the public reads, namely fastp trimming at Q25 and MiXCR clone calling, and kept in-frame beta chains. Rows matching on CDR3 protein sequence are summarized as one entry with the most common DNA and genes. The sample yields approximately 54,000 distinct CDR3 sequences; less than 25% were counted once. Clones ranked in the top ten supply around 1.8% of the sample. Material for sequencing was naive CD8+ T cells from blood, with Jurkat cell RNA spiked in. What the cell subset or site label conveys for this sample: FACS-sorted CD8+CD4-CCR7+CD45RA+ naive T cells. These receptors all stem from a human donor in good health. Some libraries in this study had Jurkat cell RNA spiked in.

This clonotype was counted a single time. One junction end disagrees with the germline gene, perhaps due to a read error. J is TRBJ2-2 and V is TRBV5-3, with 7 bases lining up with TRBD2. TRBV5-3 is reported as an ORF; its role is uncertain. The CDR3 spans 16 residues. The chain's CDR3 is CAGSAPGGGNTGELFF. The DNA for the CDR3 is TGTGCCGGCAGCGCGCCGGGGGGAGGGAACACCGGAGAGCTGTTTTTT.

This clonotype was observed a handful of times. The chain uses TRBV15 and TRBJ2-2, with D tentatively TRBD1 or TRBD2 (5 bases each). The CDR3 extends over 15 amino acids. Germline-derived CDR1 and CDR2 are LNHNV and YYDKDF (reference sequence). V lost 5 bases to trimming and J lost 2 bases, with 12 bases between them. The CDR3 nucleotides read TGTGCCACCAGCGGGGGACCAGGAAACACCGGGGAGCTGTTTTTT. Translated, it gives CATSGGPGNTGELFF.

This clonotype was counted only a few times. This chain uses TRBV4-1 with TRBJ2-7; TRBD2 is a possible D gene (6 bases). This CDR3 region has 14 residues. Germline V gene lookup returns CDR1 MGHRA and CDR2 YSYEKL. The V and J ends lost 4 bases and 7 bases respectively, with 17 bases between them. The CDR3 reads CASSPDLWAGEQYF. The DNA of the CDR3 is TGCGCCAGCAGCCCCGATTTATGGGCGGGGGAGCAGTACTTC.